The 27 T cell receptor beta chains given below trace back to one sample, sequenced in a study of beta chain features in type 1 diabetes (dated 2018 in TCRdb). Libraries were prepared through the immunoSEQ multiplex PCR assay. All of the isolated RNA was reverse transcribed with the High Capacity cDNA Reverse Transcription Kit, so expressed TCRB transcripts were sequenced. Held by TCRdb, this immuneACCESS table contains in-frame sequences only and omits some clones. Under half of the omission traces to an unresolved V gene where checked; the cause of the rest is unknown. This sample has more than 350,000 clones in its table, and 11% of those were observed once. The top ten hold less than 0.06% of the sample. Material: naive CD4+ T cells from blood. In light of the paper, this sample's cell subset or site label describes: true naive CD4+ T cells. These receptors were collected from a woman younger than 35 in good health.

The rearrangement uses TRBV30 and TRBJ1-1; no firm D call. This CDR3 is 12 amino acids long. The germline gives CDR1 GTSNPN, CDR2 SVGIG (reference sequence). With 1 base removed from V and 0 bases from J, the gap between germline ends came to 3 bases. This CDR3 is CAWSGVNTEAFF. DNA of the CDR3: TGTGCCTGGAGTGGGGTGAACACTGAAGCTTTCTTT.

The J gene is TRBJ2-3, the V gene TRBV7-2; D gene unclear. The CDR3 runs 15 residues. V dropped 1 base and J dropped 2 bases, with 10 bases sitting between them. Germline CDR1 reads SGHTA; CDR2 reads FQGNSA. The CDR3 DNA is TGTGCCAGCAGCTTAGATAGACACACCACAGATACGCAGTATTTT. It encodes CASSLDRHTTDTQYF.

This clone was observed a few times. V gene TRBV30 combines with J gene TRBJ1-1, with no clear D. In germline, CDR1 is GTSNPN, CDR2 SVGIG (reference sequence). The V end was cut by 1 base, the J end by 3 bases, with 6 bases between. The CDR3 extends over 12 amino acids. The CDR3 region is CAWSDSYTEAFF. The DNA for the CDR3 is TGTGCCTGGAGTGACAGCTACACTGAAGCTTTCTTT. Variable domain in full (rest from reference TRBV30 and TRBJ1-1): SQTIHQWPATLVQPVGSPLSLECTVEGTSNPNLYWYRQAAGRGLQLLFYSVGIGQISSEVPQNLSASRPQDRQFILSSKKLLLSDSGFYLCAWSDSYTEAFFGQGTRLTVV.

The CDR3 sequence is CASSLDGARETQYF. The CDR3 nucleotides are TGTGCCAGCAGCTTAGACGGGGCCCGGGAGACCCAGTACTTC. The rearrangement joins TRBV7-3 to TRBJ2-5; D might be TRBD1 or TRBD2, each matching 5 bases. CDR1 SGHTA and CDR2 FQGTGA come from the germline V gene. CDR3 length equals 14 residues. V was cut by 2 bases and J by 5 bases, with 12 bases left in between.

V usage is TRBV7-9 and J usage is TRBJ1-1, with D possibly TRBD1 on 5 matching bases. Trimming shortened V by 1 base and J by 10 bases, and 7 bases separated the two germline ends. Germline loops: CDR1 SEHNR, CDR2 FQNEAQ (reference sequence). This CDR3 has 11 residues. The CDR3: CASSLGGAAFF. For the CDR3, the DNA is TGTGCCAGCAGCTTAGGGGGCGCAGCTTTCTTT.

About this clone itself: The sample carries other DNA sequences with the same CDR3. The rearrangement joins TRBV7-2 to TRBJ2-2; D might be TRBD1 or TRBD2, each matching 6 bases. The CDR3 contains 14 residues. The V gene lost 3 bases and the J gene lost 5 bases, with 10 bases spanning the gap. Germline lookup yields CDR1 SGHTA and CDR2 FQGNSA. CDR3: CASSLGGRTGELFF. The CDR3 DNA reads as TGTGCCAGCAGCTTGGGGGGCAGAACCGGGGAGCTGTTTTTT.

About this clone: Within the sample, other DNA sequences also encode this same CDR3. The chain employs TRBV7-2 and TRBJ2-7; the match to TRBD2 covers 11 bases. The CDR3 loop spans 15 amino acids. CDR1 is SGHTA, CDR2 FQGNSA, per germline. Trimming at V came to 1 base and at J to 3 bases, leaving 2 bases not matched to a gene. CDR3 protein: CASSLGTSGSYEQYF. In DNA, the CDR3 is TGTGCCAGCAGCTTAGGAACTAGCGGGAGCTACGAGCAGTACTTC. The full variable domain, rest sourced from reference TRBV7-2 and TRBJ2-7, is GAGVSQSPSNKVTEKGKDVELRCDPISGHTALYWYRQSLGQGLEFLIYFQGNSAPDKSGLPSDRFSAERTGGSVSTLTIQRTQQEDSAVYLCASSLGTSGSYEQYFGPGTRLTVT.

The rearrangement uses TRBV7-2 and TRBJ2-7; D remains unclear. The germline CDR1 and CDR2 sequences are SGHTA and FQGNSA. This CDR3 contains 14 residues. V lost 1 base and J lost 3, with 10 bases in between. The CDR3 protein is CASSLGNVNYEQYF. CDR3 nucleotide sequence: TGTGCCAGCAGCTTAGGAAATGTCAACTACGAGCAGTACTTC.

This clone was picked up a small number of times. At one boundary the junction diverges from the germline segment, which might be a read error. The chain carries TRBV7-9 and TRBJ2-1, with TRBD2 matching over 8 bases. The CDR3 runs to 15 residues. CDR1 and CDR2 (germline): SEHNR, FQNEAQ (reference sequence). CDR3 amino acids: CASSSRGGSGAPSLF. The CDR3 DNA sequence: TGTGCCAGCAGCTCCCGGGGGGGAAGCGGGGCACCGAGCCTCTTC. The variable domain in full, completed from reference TRBV7-9 and TRBJ2-1, reads DTGVSQNPRHKITKRGQNVTFRCDPISEHNRLYWYRQTLGQGPEFLTYFQNEAQLEKSRLLSDRFSAERPKGSFSTLEIQRTEQGDSAMYLCASSSRGGSGAPSLFGPGTRLTVL.

This clone occurred a few times. The chain is built from TRBV28 and TRBJ2-7; D is uncertain. Trimming shortened V by 2 bases and J by 0 bases, and 8 bases separated the two germline ends. This CDR3 contains 14 residues. CDR1 and CDR2 from the germline V gene are MDHEN and SYDVKM. CDR3 loop: CASSLELSSYEQYV. The CDR3 nucleotides are TGTGCCAGCAGTTTAGAACTGAGCTCCTACGAGCAGTACGTC.

In this sample, this clone turned up a few times. The chain's CDR3 is CASSLAGQQETQYF. As DNA, the CDR3 is TGTGCCAGCAGCTTAGCGGGGCAGCAAGAGACCCAGTACTTC. The chain joins TRBV11-2 to TRBJ2-5, with D possibly being TRBD1 or TRBD2 (5 bases each). From germline, CDR1 is SGHAT and CDR2 FQNNGV. Trimming cost V 1 base and J 2 bases, with 8 bases left between them. There are 14 residues in the CDR3.

This chain joins TRBV9 and TRBJ2-3; perhaps TRBD2 as D (6 bases). Germline loops: CDR1 SGDLS, CDR2 YYNGEE. Trimming stripped 2 bases from V and 4 bases from J, with 14 bases between. This CDR3 region has 15 residues. The CDR3 region has the DNA TGTGCCAGCAGCGTCGGACTACTCGGGCCAGATACGCAGTATTTT. As protein: CASSVGLLGPDTQYF.

There are many counts of this clone. The chain couples TRBV29-1 to TRBJ1-1; 7 bases fit TRBD1. Per germline, CDR1 SQVTM and CDR2 ANQGSEA. The CDR3 is 14 residues long. The CDR3 spells CTFPGQRLNTEAFF. The CDR3 DNA follows: TGCACCTTTCCGGGACAGCGCTTGAACACTGAAGCTTTCTTT.

This clone was detected only a few times. The chain links TRBV9 to TRBJ2-1; either TRBD1 or TRBD2 may supply D (5 bases each). Germline V gene lookup returns CDR1 SGDLS and CDR2 YYNGEE. CDR3 size: 13 residues. V gave up 1 base and J gave up 10 bases, with 12 bases separating them. CDR3 DNA: TGTGCCAGCAGCGTAATATCGTGGGACGAGCAGTTCTTC. It encodes CASSVISWDEQFF.

This clone occurred a few times. The chain joins TRBV7-9 to TRBJ2-7, with 8 positions matching TRBD1. The CDR3 totals 15 residues. Trimming took 0 bases from V and 7 from J; bases not matched to a gene: 8. The germline CDR1 and CDR2 sequences are SEHNR and FQNEAQ (reference sequence). The CDR3 coding sequence is TGTGCCAGCAGCTTAGCTTCTTCAGGGGGCAGAGAGCAGTACTTC. Translating it yields CASSLASSGGREQYF.

The V call is TRBV15, the J call TRBJ2-5, with 7 nucleotides matching TRBD1. The CDR3 covers 13 residues. From germline, CDR1 is LNHNV and CDR2 YYDKDF (reference sequence). Trimming took 6 bases from V and 2 from J; bases not matched to a gene: 3. The CDR3 here is CATRDRLQETQYF. DNA for the CDR3: TGTGCCACCAGGGACAGGCTACAAGAGACCCAGTACTTC.

This chain joins TRBV25-1 and TRBJ2-4, with D perhaps assigned TRBD1 or TRBD2 (5 bases each). From germline, CDR1 is MGHDK and CDR2 SYGVNS. The CDR3 covers 14 residues. With 3 bases removed from V and 0 bases from J, the gap between germline ends came to 6 bases. Written as DNA, the CDR3 is TGTGCCAGCAGTGAGAGGGGAGCCAAAAACATTCAGTACTTC. It encodes CASSERGAKNIQYF.

With respect to this clone: The junction differs from germline at one of its ends, possibly a read error. J is TRBJ2-4 and V is TRBV28; 7 positions match TRBD2. Germline CDR1 is MDHEN and CDR2 is SYDVKM. This CDR3 region has 14 residues. The CDR3 is CASGKTSARNIQYF. The CDR3 nucleotides are TGTGCCAGCGGTAAAACTAGCGCCAGAAACATTCAGTACTTC.

The CDR3: CASSERFTDTQYF. The CDR3, as DNA: TGTGCCAGCAGCGAAAGATTCACAGATACGCAGTATTTT. The chain employs TRBV6-5 and TRBJ2-3; no firm D call. This CDR3 has 13 amino acids. Trimming cost V 6 bases and J 2 bases, with 9 bases left between them. Germline lookup yields CDR1 MNHEY and CDR2 SVGAGI.

The sample holds a few counts of this clone. The chain combines TRBV6-6 with TRBJ2-1, with TRBD2 matching over 7 bases. This CDR3 spans 13 amino acids. The germline CDR1 and CDR2 sequences are MNHNY and SVGAGI (reference sequence). Losses at the gene ends were 8 bases for V and 7 bases for J; bases not matched to a gene: 8. The CDR3 region has the DNA TGTGCCAGCGTTTTGGGGGGGAAGAATGAGCAGTTCTTC. This translates into CASVLGGKNEQFF.

V gene TRBV18 combines with J gene TRBJ2-1, with TRBD1 matching over 10 bases. The CDR3 totals 17 residues. Germline CDR1 and CDR2: KGHSH and LQKENI. The junction had 19 bases not matched to a gene; V was cut back by 7 bases and J by 10 bases. CDR3 nucleotides: TGTGCCAGCTTGCCGGGACAGGGGTTTACTCTGTACGGCGAGCAGTTCTTC. Its protein product is CASLPGQGFTLYGEQFF.

The chain couples TRBV7-3 to TRBJ1-1; possible D gene TRBD1, 5 bases. Germline CDR1 and CDR2: SGHTA and FQGTGA. Trimming cost V 2 bases and J 6 bases, with 16 bases left between them. The CDR3 spans 15 residues. Here the CDR3 reads CASSLSPVRGAEAFF. The CDR3 nucleotides read TGTGCCAGCAGCTTATCCCCGGTAAGGGGCGCTGAAGCTTTCTTT.

The chain links TRBV30 to TRBJ1-3; a possible D gene is TRBD1 (5 bases). The germline CDR1 and CDR2 sequences are GTSNPN and SVGIG (reference sequence). V was cut by 3 bases and J by 2 bases, with 8 bases left in between. The CDR3 runs to 13 residues. The CDR3 sequence: CAWRGLAGNTIYF. The CDR3 region has the DNA TGTGCCTGGAGGGGACTCGCTGGAAACACCATATATTTT. Filled out from reference TRBV30 and TRBJ1-3, the complete variable domain reads SQTIHQWPATLVQPVGSPLSLECTVEGTSNPNLYWYRQAAGRGLQLLFYSVGIGQISSEVPQNLSASRPQDRQFILSSKKLLLSDSGFYLCAWRGLAGNTIYFGEGSWLTVV.

In its sample, this clone was seen a few times. V usage is TRBV7-9 and J usage is TRBJ2-1, with 11 nucleotides matching TRBD2. From germline, CDR1 is SEHNR and CDR2 FQNEAQ (reference sequence). The junction had 3 bases not matched to a gene; V was cut back by 2 bases and J by 9 bases. The CDR3 totals 14 residues. The CDR3 protein is CASSLTSGGSEQFF. CDR3 in DNA: TGTGCCAGCAGCTTAACTAGCGGGGGAAGTGAGCAGTTCTTC.

The chain carries TRBV7-8 and TRBJ2-1; 7 positions match TRBD2. Germline CDR1 and CDR2: SGHVS and FQNEAQ. V trimming: 5 bases; J trimming: 7 bases; junction bases outside the gene matches: 11. CDR3 length: 15 residues. CDR3 DNA sequence: TGTGCCAGCAGCCCGCGGTGGCGGGAGAGGAATGAGCAGTTCTTC. It is translated as CASSPRWRERNEQFF.

The gene calls are TRBV7-8 and TRBJ1-5; D gene ambiguous. Germline CDR1 reads SGHVS; CDR2 reads FQNEAQ. Trimming cost V 4 bases and J 4 bases, with 11 bases left between them. This CDR3 comprises 14 residues. The chain's CDR3 is CASSSYGENQPQHF. DNA of the CDR3: TGTGCCAGCAGCTCGTACGGAGAAAATCAGCCCCAGCATTTT. The whole variable domain, remainder taken from reference TRBV7-8 and TRBJ1-5, is GAGVSQSPRYKVAKRGQDVALRCDPISGHVSLFWYQQALGQGPEFLTYFQNEAQLDKSGLPSDRFFAERPEGSVSTLKIQRTQQEDSAVYLCASSSYGENQPQHFGDGTRLSIL.

The chain joins TRBV5-1 to TRBJ2-5; the match to TRBD1 covers 7 bases. Germline V CDR1 and CDR2: SGHRS, YFSETQ. This CDR3 comprises 16 residues. V lost 4 bases and J lost 2; bases outside the gene matches: 11. The CDR3 DNA sequence: TGCGCCAGCAGCCCTATACCGGGACAGTATCAAGAGACCCAGTACTTC. Protein sequence: CASSPIPGQYQETQYF.